This T cell receptor beta chain was found in a study of neurological immune-mediated disorders. Germline V gives CDR1 SGHRS, CDR2 YFSETQ. This CDR3 region has 15 residues. V lost 4 bases, J lost 4 bases, and 7 bases stayed unmatched. This clonotype showed up many times. 5'RACE generated cDNA with 10-nucleotide random UMIs. MiXCR was run by TCRdb on the 5' RACE reads, yielding one entry per CDR3 protein. The data contain 60,000 to 85,000 distinct CDR3 sequences, roughly 5.6% of them singletons. This chain connects TRBV5-1 to TRBJ2-5; 10 nucleotides agree with TRBD1. The receptor was derived from a man between 18 and 29 years old with multiple sclerosis. Sequenced: PBMCs. CDR3 sequence (DNA): TGCGCCAGCAGCGCCGACGGGACAGGGGCAGAGACCCAGTACTTC. This translates into CASSADGTGAETQYF.